This T cell receptor beta chain appears in the sequencing data of a study of T cell repertoires in cytomegalovirus infection. Details on this clonotype: Its antigen is undetermined.

Findings and limits, study-wide: It was HLA-C-restricted CMV-specific TCR beta clonotypes that dominated the response ex vivo.

One entry per CDR3 protein, called by TCRdb with MiXCR from the reads. The sample shows 680,000 or so distinct CDR3 sequences, around a third of them seen only once. The CDR3 sequence is 13 residues long. The V end was cut by 5 bases, the J end by 4 bases, with 12 bases between. CDR1 is SGHVS and CDR2 is FQNEAQ in the germline V gene. The sample consisted of cultured PBMCs, taken from culture after CMV antigen stimulation. The V call is TRBV7-8, the J call TRBJ2-7; D might be TRBD1 or TRBD2, each matching 6 bases. The TCR comes from a human donor in good health (CMV status not recorded). Some clones in this sample may be carry-over from other donors' samples. The CDR3 reads CASSRGTPYEQYF. CDR3 bases: TGTGCCAGCAGCCGCGGGACACCGTACGAGCAGTACTTC.